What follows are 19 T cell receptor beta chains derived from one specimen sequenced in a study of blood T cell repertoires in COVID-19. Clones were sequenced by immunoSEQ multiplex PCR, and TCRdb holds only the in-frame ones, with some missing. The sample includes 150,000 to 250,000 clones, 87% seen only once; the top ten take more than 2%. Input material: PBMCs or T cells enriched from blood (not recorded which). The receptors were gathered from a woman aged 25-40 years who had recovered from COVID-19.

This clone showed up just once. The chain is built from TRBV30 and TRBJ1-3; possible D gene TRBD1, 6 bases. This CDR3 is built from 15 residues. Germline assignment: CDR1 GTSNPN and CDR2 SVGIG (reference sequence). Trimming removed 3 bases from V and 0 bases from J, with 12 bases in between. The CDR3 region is CAWSPTGFSGNTIYF. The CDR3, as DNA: TGTGCCTGGAGCCCTACAGGGTTCTCTGGAAACACCATATATTTT.

Here the CDR3 DNA reads TGTGCCAGCAGCCAGACTAGTCCTGAGGAGCAGTACTTC. It is translated as CASSQTSPEEQYF. J is TRBJ2-7 and V is TRBV7-9; tentative D call: TRBD2 (6 bases). This CDR3 region has 13 residues. Germline V lookup: CDR1 SEHNR, CDR2 FQNEAQ (reference sequence). The V end was cut by 5 bases, the J end by 7 bases, with 15 bases between.

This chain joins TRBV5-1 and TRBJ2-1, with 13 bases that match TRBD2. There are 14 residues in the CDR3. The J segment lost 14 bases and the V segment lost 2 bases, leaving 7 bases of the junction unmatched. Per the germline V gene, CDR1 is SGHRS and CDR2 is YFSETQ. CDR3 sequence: CASSFGTSGIGKFF. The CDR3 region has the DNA TGCGCCAGCAGCTTCGGGACTAGCGGGATTGGAAAGTTCTTC.

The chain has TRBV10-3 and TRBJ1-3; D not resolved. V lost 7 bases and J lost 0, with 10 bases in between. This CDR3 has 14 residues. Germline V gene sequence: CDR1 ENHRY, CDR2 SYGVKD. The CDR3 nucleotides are TGTGCCATCACCGAAAGAGTCTCTGGAAACACCATATATTTT. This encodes CAITERVSGNTIYF.

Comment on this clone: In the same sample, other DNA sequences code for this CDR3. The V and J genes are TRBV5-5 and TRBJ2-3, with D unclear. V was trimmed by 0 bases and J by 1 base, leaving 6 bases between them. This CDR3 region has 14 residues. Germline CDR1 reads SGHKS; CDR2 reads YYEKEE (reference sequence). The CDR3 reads CASSLGHRTDTQYF. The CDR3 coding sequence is TGTGCCAGCAGCTTGGGACATCGCACAGATACGCAGTATTTT.

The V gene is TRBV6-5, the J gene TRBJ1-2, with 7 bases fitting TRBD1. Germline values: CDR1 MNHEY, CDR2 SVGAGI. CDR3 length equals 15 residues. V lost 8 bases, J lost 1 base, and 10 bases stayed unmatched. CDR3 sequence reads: CASGSEGAGNYGYTF. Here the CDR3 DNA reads TGTGCCAGCGGGTCCGAGGGGGCTGGTAACTATGGCTACACCTTC.

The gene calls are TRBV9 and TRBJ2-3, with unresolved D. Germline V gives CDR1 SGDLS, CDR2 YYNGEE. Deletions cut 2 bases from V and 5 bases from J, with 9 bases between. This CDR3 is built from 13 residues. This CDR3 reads CASSVLVEDTQYF. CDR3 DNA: TGTGCCAGCAGCGTCCTTGTAGAAGATACGCAGTATTTT.

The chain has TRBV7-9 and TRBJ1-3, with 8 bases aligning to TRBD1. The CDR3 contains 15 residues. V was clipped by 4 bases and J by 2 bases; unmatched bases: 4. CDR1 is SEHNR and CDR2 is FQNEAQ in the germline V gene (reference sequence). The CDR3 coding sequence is TGTGCCAGCAGCTCTACGGACAGGGCTGGAAACACCATATATTTT. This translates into CASSSTDRAGNTIYF. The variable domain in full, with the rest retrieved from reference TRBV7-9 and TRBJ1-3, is DTGVSQNPRHKITKRGQNVTFRCDPISEHNRLYWYRQTLGQGPEFLTYFQNEAQLEKSRLLSDRFSAERPKGSFSTLEIQRTEQGDSAMYLCASSSTDRAGNTIYFGEGSWLTVV.

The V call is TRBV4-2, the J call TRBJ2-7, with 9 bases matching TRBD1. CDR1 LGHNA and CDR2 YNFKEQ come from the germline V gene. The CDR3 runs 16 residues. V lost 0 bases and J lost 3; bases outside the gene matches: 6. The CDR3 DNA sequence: TGTGCCAGCAGCCAAGAACCCGGGACAGGGCGCTACGAGCAGTACTTC. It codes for CASSQEPGTGRYEQYF.

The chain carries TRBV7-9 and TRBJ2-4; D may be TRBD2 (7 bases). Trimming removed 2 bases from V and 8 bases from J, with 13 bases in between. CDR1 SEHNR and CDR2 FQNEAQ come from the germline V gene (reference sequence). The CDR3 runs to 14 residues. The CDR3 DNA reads TGTGCCAGCAGCTTATCGGGGGGCGGGGACATTCAGTACTTC. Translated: CASSLSGGGDIQYF.

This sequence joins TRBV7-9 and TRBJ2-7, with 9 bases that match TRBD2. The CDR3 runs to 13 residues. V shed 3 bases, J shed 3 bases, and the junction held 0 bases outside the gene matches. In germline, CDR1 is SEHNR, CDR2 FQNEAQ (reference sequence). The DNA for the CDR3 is TGTGCCAGCAGCTTTAGCGGGAGCTACGAGCAGTACTTC. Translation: CASSFSGSYEQYF.

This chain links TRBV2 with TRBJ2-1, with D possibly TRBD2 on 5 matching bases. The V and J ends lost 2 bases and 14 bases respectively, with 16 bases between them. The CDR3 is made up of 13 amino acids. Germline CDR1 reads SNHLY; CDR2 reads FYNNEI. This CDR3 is CASSEQTAYGEFF. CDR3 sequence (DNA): TGTGCCAGCAGTGAACAAACGGCGTACGGGGAGTTCTTC.

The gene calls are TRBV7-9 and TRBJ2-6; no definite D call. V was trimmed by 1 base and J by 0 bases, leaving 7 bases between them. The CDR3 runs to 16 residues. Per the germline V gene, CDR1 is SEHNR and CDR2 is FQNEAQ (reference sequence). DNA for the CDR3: TGTGCCAGCAGCTTAGACAGCACCTCTGGGGCCAACGTCCTGACTTTC. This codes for CASSLDSTSGANVLTF.

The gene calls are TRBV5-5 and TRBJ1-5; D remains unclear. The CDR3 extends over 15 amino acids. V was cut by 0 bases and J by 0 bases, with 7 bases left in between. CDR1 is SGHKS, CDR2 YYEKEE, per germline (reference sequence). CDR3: CASSLAGISNQPQHF. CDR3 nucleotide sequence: TGTGCCAGCAGCTTGGCAGGTATTAGCAATCAGCCCCAGCATTTT.

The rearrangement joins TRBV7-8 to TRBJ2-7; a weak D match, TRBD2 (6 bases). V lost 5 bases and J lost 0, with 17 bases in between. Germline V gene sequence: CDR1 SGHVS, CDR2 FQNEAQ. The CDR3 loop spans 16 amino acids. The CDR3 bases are TGTGCCAGCAGCCGACTGGGGACTTTTAGCTCCTACGAGCAGTACTTC. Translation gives CASSRLGTFSSYEQYF.

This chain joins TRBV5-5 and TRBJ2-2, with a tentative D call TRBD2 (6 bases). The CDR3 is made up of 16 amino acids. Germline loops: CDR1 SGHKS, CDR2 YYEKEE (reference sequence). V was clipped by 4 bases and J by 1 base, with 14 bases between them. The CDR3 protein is CASSPLGGENTGELFF. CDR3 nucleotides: TGTGCCAGCAGCCCCCTGGGGGGTGAGAACACCGGGGAGCTGTTTTTT.

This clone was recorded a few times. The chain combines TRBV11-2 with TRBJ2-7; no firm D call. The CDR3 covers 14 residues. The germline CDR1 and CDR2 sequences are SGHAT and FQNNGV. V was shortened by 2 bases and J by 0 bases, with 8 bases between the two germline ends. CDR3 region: CASSLYTGSYEQYF. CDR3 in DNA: TGTGCCAGCAGCTTATATACGGGCTCCTACGAGCAGTACTTC.

The CDR3 loop reads CASSQDLLYEQFF. Here the CDR3 DNA reads TGTGCCAGCAGCCAAGATCTTCTTTATGAGCAGTTCTTC. The chain uses TRBV4-2 and TRBJ2-1; no clear D. The V and J ends lost 0 bases and 8 bases respectively, with 8 bases between them. This CDR3 comprises 13 residues. Germline CDR1 is LGHNA and CDR2 is YNFKEQ.

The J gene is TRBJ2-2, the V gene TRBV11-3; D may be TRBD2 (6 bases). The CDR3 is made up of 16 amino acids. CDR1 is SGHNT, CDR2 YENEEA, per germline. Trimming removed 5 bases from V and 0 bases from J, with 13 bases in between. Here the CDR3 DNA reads TGTGCCAGCAGCGGATCGGGACTGGCGAACACCGGGGAGCTGTTTTTT. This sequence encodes CASSGSGLANTGELFF. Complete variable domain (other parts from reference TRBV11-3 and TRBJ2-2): EAGVVQSPRYKIIEKKQPVAFWCNPISGHNTLYWYLQNLGQGPELLIRYENEEAVDDSQLPKDRFSAERLKGVDSTLKIQPAELGDSAVYLCASSGSGLANTGELFFGEGSRLTVL.